Each of the 14 T cell receptor beta chains below was sequenced from the same sample in a study of blood T cell repertoires in COVID-19. Sequencing was performed with immunoSEQ multiplex PCR; in TCRdb, only in-frame clones are kept and a portion is missing. This sample has around 260,000 clones, with roughly 84% found just once. The sample comprised peripheral blood. The receptors stem from a person aged 70 to 85 with COVID-19, enrolled during active disease.

This clone was picked up one time. J is TRBJ2-7 and V is TRBV7-2; a possible D gene is TRBD1 (5 bases). This CDR3 comprises 16 residues. The V end was cut by 5 bases, the J end by 5 bases, with 22 bases between. The germline CDR1 and CDR2 sequences are SGHTA and FQGNSA. The CDR3 coding sequence is TGTGCCAGCAGCCCCCCCGGTGGGGCACTAAACAACGAGCAGTACTTC. Its protein is CASSPPGGALNNEQYF.

The chain uses TRBV29-1 and TRBJ2-2; 9 bases line up with TRBD1. The V gene end was trimmed by 6 bases and the J gene end by 4 bases; junction bases not matched to a gene: 6. Per germline, CDR1 SQVTM and CDR2 ANQGSEA. This CDR3 spans 14 amino acids. The CDR3 loop is CSVGTGLTTGELFF. The CDR3 region has the DNA TGCAGCGTAGGGACAGGGCTTACCACCGGGGAGCTGTTTTTT.

The V gene is TRBV5-5, the J gene TRBJ2-7; no definite D call. V lost 4 bases to trimming and J lost 2 bases, with 13 bases between them. The CDR3 is 14 amino acids. CDR1 SGHKS and CDR2 YYEKEE come from the germline V gene (reference sequence). The chain's CDR3 is CASSLYETTYEQYF. CDR3 DNA: TGTGCCAGCAGCCTGTATGAAACTACCTACGAGCAGTACTTC.

The V gene is TRBV11-2, the J gene TRBJ1-5; TRBD1 matches at 7 bases. The V and J ends lost 2 bases and 4 bases, in that order; junction bases with no gene match: 5. The CDR3 loop spans 15 amino acids. Germline V gene data show CDR1 as SGHAT and CDR2 as FQNNGV. CDR3 protein: CASSLLQGTNQPQHF. CDR3 coding DNA: TGTGCCAGCAGCTTACTACAGGGGACGAATCAGCCCCAGCATTTT.

The rearrangement uses TRBV29-1 and TRBJ1-3; TRBD1 matches 8 bases. From germline, CDR1 is SQVTM and CDR2 ANQGSEA. The CDR3 loop spans 16 amino acids. The V segment lost 7 bases and the J segment 1 base; nucleotides outside the gene matches: 12. The CDR3 spells CSAEDREKTSGNTIYF. Here the CDR3 DNA reads TGCAGCGCCGAGGACAGGGAAAAAACTTCTGGAAACACCATATATTTT.

The J gene is TRBJ2-5, the V gene TRBV2; the D gene is possibly TRBD1 (6 bases). Trimming pared 7 bases from V and 5 bases from J, leaving 8 bases between. Germline V gene lookup returns CDR1 SNHLY and CDR2 FYNNEI. This CDR3 is built from 11 residues. Written as DNA, the CDR3 is TGTGCCAGCACAGGGGCGGAGACCCAGTACTTC. Protein sequence: CASTGAETQYF.

V gene TRBV27 combines with J gene TRBJ2-5; 9 positions agree with TRBD2. Per the germline V gene, CDR1 is MNHEY and CDR2 is SMNVEV (reference sequence). The CDR3 has 16 amino acids. V trimming: 6 bases; J trimming: 4 bases; junction bases outside the gene matches: 12. The CDR3 loop is CASRWSGTAGGETQYF. The CDR3 coding sequence is TGTGCCAGCAGGTGGTCTGGAACAGCGGGAGGAGAGACCCAGTACTTC.

V gene TRBV28 combines with J gene TRBJ1-2, with TRBD1 as a possible D gene (6 bases). With 6 bases removed from V and 7 bases from J, the gap between germline ends came to 18 bases. The CDR3 extends over 14 amino acids. Germline CDR1 MDHEN, CDR2 SYDVKM. CDR3 residues: CASRVQRNRAGYTF. Here the CDR3 DNA reads TGTGCCAGCAGAGTCCAGCGAAACAGGGCTGGCTACACCTTC.

The chain joins TRBV5-5 to TRBJ1-5; D might be TRBD1 (5 bases). Trimming took off 3 bases at V and 0 bases at J, with 10 bases between the two ends. Germline assignment: CDR1 SGHKS and CDR2 YYEKEE (reference sequence). The CDR3 is 15 amino acids. CDR3 protein: CASSSEGYSNQPQHF. The CDR3 DNA is TGTGCCAGCAGCTCGGAGGGGTATAGCAATCAGCCCCAGCATTTT.

This clone was found a few times. CDR3 DNA: TGTGCCAGCAGCTGGCTTCCCGGGACATCCGGAAACACCATATATTTT. It is translated as CASSWLPGTSGNTIYF. The V call is TRBV28, the J call TRBJ1-3; D is possibly TRBD1 (6 bases). The CDR3 extends over 16 amino acids. The germline V and J ends were trimmed by 6 bases and 4 bases, with 19 bases remaining between them. The germline gives CDR1 MDHEN, CDR2 SYDVKM.

The chain has TRBV4-3 and TRBJ1-1; 9 bases match TRBD1. This CDR3 has 14 amino acids. From germline, CDR1 is LGHNA and CDR2 YSLEER. Trimming cost V 5 bases and J 2 bases; bases outside gene matches: 3. The CDR3 protein is CASSSGQGNTEAFF. The CDR3 coding sequence is TGCGCCAGCAGCTCGGGACAGGGTAACACTGAAGCTTTCTTT.

This sequence joins TRBV6-5 and TRBJ2-1; D is possibly TRBD1 (7 bases). Trimming stripped 9 bases from V and 8 bases from J, with 17 bases between. The germline gives CDR1 MNHEY, CDR2 SVGAGI. This CDR3 spans 13 amino acids. The CDR3 is CASGGGQGDEQFF. CDR3 nucleotide sequence: TGTGCCAGTGGAGGGGGCCAGGGGGATGAGCAGTTCTTC.

The V and J genes are TRBV5-6 and TRBJ2-7; possible D gene TRBD1, 5 bases. The germline CDR1 and CDR2 sequences are SGHDT and YYEEEE. The V gene lost 3 bases and the J gene lost 2 bases, with 12 bases spanning the gap. This CDR3 contains 14 residues. The chain's CDR3 is CASSSPQGTYEQYF. CDR3 in DNA: TGTGCCAGCAGCTCACCCCAGGGTACCTACGAGCAGTACTTC.

This rearrangement joins TRBV28 to TRBJ2-7; D possibly corresponds to TRBD1 (8 bases). This CDR3 is 16 amino acids long. Looked up from germline, CDR1 is MDHEN and CDR2 is SYDVKM. V was clipped by 11 bases and J by 6 bases, with 29 bases between them. CDR3 protein: CACRGARQGASPEQYF. For the CDR3, the DNA is TGTGCCTGTCGGGGGGCGCGGCAGGGGGCTTCACCCGAGCAGTACTTC.